This TCR beta chain was observed in a study of shared clonotypes between healthy human individuals (dated by TCRdb to 2019 to 2021). About the study as a whole: Three men and two women, aged 18 to 49 years, made up the cohort. For each donor, three plates each were used for CD4 naive and CD4 memory, two plates were used for CD8 naive, and one plate was used for CD8 memory. To estimate repertoire size and how much clonotypes are shared between individuals, the study performed deep sequencing of blood TCR repertoires from a few healthy adults. To increase sequencing depth and limit assay-specific biases, TCR repertoire library preparation and sequencing were carried out by different laboratories using diverse techniques. Leukapheresis yielded between about 0.94 and 9 billion PBMCs per donor. Here is what the overall study found, with its caveats: Larger estimated clonotype richness was generally found for naive subsets than for memory subsets. Only blood was sampled, and tissue TCR repertoires likely differ from those in blood. Rarefaction of sorted-subset datasets indicated incomplete sequencing despite the large sequencing depth. The genetic and exposure-history diversity represented was limited by the small number of donors. Based on pairwise subsampling, the degree of clonotype sharing among donors was expected to be affected by sequencing depth. About 5% of naive CD4, 3.5% of naive CD8, around 2.3% of memory CD4, and about 0.4% of memory CD8 clonotypes were shared across several donors. Clonotypes shared by all four sorted-subset donors showed higher generation probabilities than non-shared clonotypes.

As concerns this clone: Its antigen is unknown. Base qualities are not provided; no much larger clone lies one nucleotide away.

Using the deep immunoSEQ assay, multiplex PCR amplified TCR CDR3 regions from genomic DNA. Genomic DNA extracted from each cell subset was distributed evenly over all wells of several immunoSEQ 96-well plates, and each plate served as one replicate. For sorted subsets, each replicate PCR was loaded with roughly 200 ng genomic DNA, equivalent to 30,000 or so T cell genomes. Purified libraries were measured with a Qubit 3.0 fluorometer, size-checked on a Bioanalyzer 2100, and measured again with the KAPA Library Quantification kit. Every immunoSEQ 96-well plate was sequenced on a separate single-read 150-cycle Illumina NextSeq 550 flow cell. The authors' analysis ran thus. Because only junctional sequences without quality scores were contained in the immunoSEQ output, filtering matching that applied to full-length reads could not be performed. Sequences were annotated with PyIR, a Python wrapper for IgBLAST v1.9, using IMGT germline references to assign V/J genes and CDR3. Reads were filtered out if the reads had weak V/J assignments (E-value above 1e-6), no CDR3, stop codons, out-of-frame junctions, or ambiguous translated residues. V3J clonotypes were defined by identical inferred V gene, J gene, and CDR3 amino acid sequence. Percentage overlap between repertoires was calculated by dividing the number of shared unique clonotypes by the size of the smaller repertoire. Richness of each repertoire was evaluated using RTK rarefaction, the Chao1 estimator, and Recon v2.1 estimates of unobserved clonotypes. For all TCRbeta clonotypes obtained by the gDNA method from a handful of donors, generation probabilities were computed with OLGA. Imported from immuneACCESS, the table was reduced by TCRdb to in-frame sequences with V and J called. These copies leave out some clones; in studies compared against another copy, an unresolved V gene accounts for under half, and the cause of the remainder is not known. V and J calls and clone size come straight from that table; D and trimming were deduced from the DNA. For this sample there are around 2,000,000 clones; 90% to 95% appear just once. The ten largest clones add up to more than 0.1% of the sample.

Donors were healthy HIV-negative adults with no recently reported acute infections or vaccinations. Every donor was a Caucasian adult residing in Nashville, Tennessee, USA. Magnetic negative selection was used to enrich CD4+ T cells, after which naive cells were positively selected on CD45RA and the negative fraction became the memory subset. Blood was obtained by leukapheresis, after which PBMCs were separated by Ficoll-Histopaque density gradient centrifugation and cryopreserved in liquid nitrogen vapor phase. Analytical flow cytometry was used to check the purity and quantity of every magnetically sorted T cell population. From each sorted fraction, genomic DNA was isolated and quantified by UV absorbance on a Nanodrop 2000c. The germline V gene encodes CDR1 SGHTA and CDR2 FQGNSA. Cut back by 1 base and 1 base, the V and J ends lie 11 bases apart. The CDR3 covers 16 residues, taking in both the cysteine and the phenylalanine. Here the CDR3 DNA is all that survives: 48 bases in frame from base 1.

Sequenced sample: naive CD4+ T cells sorted from blood. Explained via the paper, the cell subset or site label denotes: CD45RA+ positively selected. This sequence was found in a man between 18 and 35 years old in good health. The V and J genes are TRBV7-2 and TRBJ2-1; the D gene is perhaps TRBD2, on 6 matching bases. CDR3 region: CASSLGSGVSYNEQFF. The nucleotides are TGTGCCAGCAGCTTAGGTTCGGGAGTTTCCTACAATGAGCAGTTCTTC.